Listed below are T cell receptor beta chains from one sample, sequenced in a study of cytomegalovirus exposure and HLA in healthy donors. Sequencing was performed with immunoSEQ multiplex PCR; in TCRdb, only in-frame clones are kept and a portion is missing. The sample has about 190,000 clones, about nine tenths seen once. The sequencing input was PBMCs. These TCRs come from a boy aged 2 to 10 in good health and CMV-seronegative. CDR3s include the opening cysteine and the closing phenylalanine or tryptophan. The D gene is left open where the match is weak. Size tells how often a clone was seen (once, few, many) or the class of an expanded clone, and some rows leave it out.

CDR3 DNA: TGTGCCAGCAGTTACTCGTTATCGACTAGCCGGGAGACCCAGTACTTC; CDR3 protein: CASSYSLSTSRETQYF; D gene: TRBD2; J gene: TRBJ2-5; clone size: NA; V gene: TRBV6-5
CDR3 DNA: TGTGCCAGCAGTGACCGGGACACCTACGAGCAGTACTTC; CDR3 protein: CASSDRDTYEQYF; D gene: NA; J gene: TRBJ2-7; clone size: few; V gene: TRBV6-4
CDR3 DNA: TGTGCCAGCAGTCCCAGCGGGAGGGCCGGGGGTCGGTTCTTC; CDR3 protein: CASSPSGRAGGRFF; D gene: TRBD2; J gene: TRBJ2-1; clone size: NA; V gene: TRBV27
CDR3 DNA: TGTGCCAGCAGTCCTACTAGCGGCCCCTACGAGCAGTACTTC; CDR3 protein: CASSPTSGPYEQYF; D gene: TRBD2; J gene: TRBJ2-7; clone size: NA; V gene: TRBV27
CDR3 DNA: TGTGCCATAACCTCCGGGGGATACAATCAGCCCCAGCATTTT; CDR3 protein: CAITSGGYNQPQHF; D gene: NA; J gene: TRBJ1-5; clone size: NA; V gene: TRBV28
CDR3 DNA: TGTGCCAGCAGTTTCCGGTCGACTAGCGGGCTCGCCTACGAGCAGTACTTC; CDR3 protein: CASSFRSTSGLAYEQYF; D gene: TRBD2; J gene: TRBJ2-7; clone size: NA; V gene: TRBV27
CDR3 DNA: TGTGCCACCGGGGACAGGGGGGGGTCCGGCACTGAAGCTTTCTTT; CDR3 protein: CATGDRGGSGTEAFF; D gene: TRBD1; J gene: TRBJ1-1; clone size: NA; V gene: TRBV6-6
CDR3 DNA: TGTGCCTGGAGTGGACAGCCATGGGCCTATGGCTACACCTTC; CDR3 protein: CAWSGQPWAYGYTF; D gene: NA; J gene: TRBJ1-2; clone size: NA; V gene: TRBV30
CDR3 DNA: TGCAGTGCTTATGTCAGAGGCGAGCAGTACTTC; CDR3 protein: CSAYVRGEQYF; D gene: NA; J gene: TRBJ2-7; clone size: NA; V gene: TRBV20-1
CDR3 DNA: TGTGCCAGCACCGAACCCCAGGGGGGTCGGTACGAGCAGTACTTC; CDR3 protein: CASTEPQGGRYEQYF; D gene: NA; J gene: TRBJ2-7; clone size: NA; V gene: TRBV28
CDR3 DNA: TGCGCCAGCCAACACCGGGACAGGGGGCACGGAATGAACACTGAAGCTTTCTTT; CDR3 protein: CASQHRDRGHGMNTEAFF; D gene: TRBD1; J gene: TRBJ1-1; clone size: NA; V gene: TRBV5-1
CDR3 DNA: TGTGCCAGCAGCTTAGGACAGGGCTATGGCTACACCTTC; CDR3 protein: CASSLGQGYGYTF; D gene: TRBD1; J gene: TRBJ1-2; clone size: NA; V gene: TRBV7-3
CDR3 DNA: TGCAGCGCCCGGGGTAGCACCGGGGAGCTGTTTTTT; CDR3 protein: CSARGSTGELFF; D gene: NA; J gene: TRBJ2-2; clone size: NA; V gene: TRBV29-1
CDR3 DNA: TGTGCCAGTAGTACATCGAAGCGGGGACTAGCGGGGGCGAACACCGGGGAGCTGTTTTTT; CDR3 protein: CASSTSKRGLAGANTGELFF; D gene: TRBD2; J gene: TRBJ2-2; clone size: NA; V gene: TRBV19
CDR3 DNA: TGTGCCAGCAGTTTACAGGGGGCGCGTAGCAATCAGCCCCAGCATTTT; CDR3 protein: CASSLQGARSNQPQHF; D gene: TRBD1; J gene: TRBJ1-5; clone size: NA; V gene: TRBV27
CDR3 DNA: TGTGCCAGCAGACGGACTAGCGGGGGCAGGGGGACAGATACGCAGTATTTT; CDR3 protein: CASRRTSGGRGTDTQYF; D gene: TRBD2; J gene: TRBJ2-3; clone size: NA; V gene: TRBV28
CDR3 DNA: TGCGCCAGCAGCCAAGACAGATTCATGAACACTGAAGCTTTCTTT; CDR3 protein: CASSQDRFMNTEAFF; D gene: NA; J gene: TRBJ1-1; clone size: NA; V gene: TRBV4-1
CDR3 DNA: TGCGCCAGCAGCTCTGGGCGGGGGTCTCACCAAGAGACCCAGTACTTC; CDR3 protein: CASSSGRGSHQETQYF; D gene: TRBD2; J gene: TRBJ2-5; clone size: NA; V gene: TRBV5-1
CDR3 DNA: TGTGCCAGCAGTATTTACAGGGGCTACGAGCAGTACTTC; CDR3 protein: CASSIYRGYEQYF; D gene: TRBD1; J gene: TRBJ2-7; clone size: NA; V gene: TRBV27
CDR3 DNA: TGTGCCAGCCGAAACACCGACAGGGGGCTGAACACTGAAGCTTTCTTT; CDR3 protein: CASRNTDRGLNTEAFF; D gene: TRBD1; J gene: TRBJ1-1; clone size: NA; V gene: TRBV18
CDR3 DNA: TGTGCCTGGAGTATAGGGGCAGTGACGAACACTGAAGCTTTCTTT; CDR3 protein: CAWSIGAVTNTEAFF; D gene: NA; J gene: TRBJ1-1; clone size: NA; V gene: TRBV30
CDR3 DNA: TGCGCCAGCAGCTTGGTCCAAATGAACACTGAAGCTTTCTTT; CDR3 protein: CASSLVQMNTEAFF; D gene: NA; J gene: TRBJ1-1; clone size: NA; V gene: TRBV5-1
CDR3 DNA: TGTGCCAGCAACAGTCTCGGACAGGGGAGCTCCTACGAGCAGTACTTC; CDR3 protein: CASNSLGQGSSYEQYF; D gene: TRBD1; J gene: TRBJ2-7; clone size: NA; V gene: TRBV28
CDR3 DNA: TGTGCCAGTAGTATACCCCAGGGGCGGGGGTACACAGATACGCAGTATTTT; CDR3 protein: CASSIPQGRGYTDTQYF; D gene: NA; J gene: TRBJ2-3; clone size: NA; V gene: TRBV19
CDR3 DNA: TGTGCCAGCCGCGACTATGGCTACACCTTC; CDR3 protein: CASRDYGYTF; D gene: NA; J gene: TRBJ1-2; clone size: few; V gene: TRBV6-1
CDR3 DNA: TGTGCCAGCAGCTTGTCCCTGACAGGGTACACTGAAGCTTTCTTT; CDR3 protein: CASSLSLTGYTEAFF; D gene: TRBD1; J gene: TRBJ1-1; clone size: NA; V gene: TRBV5-6
CDR3 DNA: TGCGCCAGCAGCCAAGACAAAACGACAGCTACCTACGAGCAGTACTTC; CDR3 protein: CASSQDKTTATYEQYF; D gene: NA; J gene: TRBJ2-7; clone size: NA; V gene: TRBV4-1
CDR3 DNA: TGTGCCAGCAGCCCGGGACAGGACTACAATCAGCCCCAGCATTTT; CDR3 protein: CASSPGQDYNQPQHF; D gene: NA; J gene: TRBJ1-5; clone size: NA; V gene: TRBV21-1
CDR3 DNA: TGTGCCACTCCATCCCCAGGGGGCGGCGGGGAGCTGTTTTTT; CDR3 protein: CATPSPGGGGELFF; D gene: TRBD1; J gene: TRBJ2-2; clone size: NA; V gene: TRBV28
CDR3 DNA: TGTGCCTGGAAAGCAGGGGGAACCGAGCAGTACTTC; CDR3 protein: CAWKAGGTEQYF; D gene: TRBD1; J gene: TRBJ2-7; clone size: once; V gene: TRBV30